Sequencing of this T cell receptor beta chain was carried out in a study of low-dose radiotherapy and immunotherapy resistance in tumors. Study-wide context: Intravenous cyclophosphamide 200 mg/m2 was given every two weeks, one day before radiation and immunotherapy.

TRAV- and TRBV-specific primers primed first-strand cDNA, covering alpha and beta chains. TCRs were amplified for approximately 21 PCR cycles with a constant-region primer and V-primer adapter. Each CDR3 protein gets one entry after TCRdb re-called the reads with MiXCR. The sample lists fewer than 90,000 distinct CDR3 sequences, approximately 17% seen once, with under 7.5% in the top ten. Time point described: before trial treatment. Low-dose radiotherapy and low-dose cyclophosphamide, together with aspirin, ipilimumab and nivolumab, were given to donors. The germline V gene has CDR1 MGHRA and CDR2 YSYEKL. V gave up 2 bases and J gave up 1 base, with 14 bases separating them. The CDR3 is 16 residues long.

The sample here was PBMCs, taken before treatment. The V call is TRBV4-1, the J call TRBJ1-1; D ambiguous. The TCR originated in a male donor with prostate cancer. CDR3 loop: CASSQFGDIRNTEAFF. CDR3 nucleotide sequence: TGCGCCAGCAGCCAATTTGGAGACATAAGGAACACTGAAGCTTTCTTT.